These 9 T cell receptor beta chains were all obtained from the same sample, sequenced in a study of T cells in Graves' hyperthyroidism and ophthalmopathy. The TCR beta CDR3 regions underwent amplification using RNA transcripts as the source. TCR CDR3 regions were first amplified by RT-PCR with HTBI primers. TCRdb re-called the multiplex PCR reads with MiXCR, one entry per CDR3 protein. The sample lists 490,000 or so distinct CDR3 sequences; approximately 16% were seen once. Sample: blood. Source of these receptors: a woman under 40 with Graves' ophthalmopathy.

The genes are TRBV19 and TRBJ2-3; 12 positions agree with TRBD2. This CDR3 comprises 17 residues. Germline CDR1 and CDR2: LNHDA and SQIVND (reference sequence). V dropped 3 bases and J dropped 3; count of bases not matched to a gene: 7. The DNA of the CDR3 is TGTGCCAGTAGTATGACGACTAGCGGGAGTGTGACAGATACGCAGTATTTT. Translating it yields CASSMTTSGSVTDTQYF.

This clonotype was seen a handful of times. The chain carries TRBV29-1 and TRBJ1-2; D possibly corresponds to TRBD1 (6 bases). CDR1 and CDR2 from the germline V gene are SQVTM and ANQGSEA. V shed 5 bases and J shed 5 bases, with 15 bases lying between them. The CDR3 is 13 residues long. The CDR3 protein is CSVPRGTWYGYTF. The CDR3 region has the DNA TGCAGCGTTCCCCGCGGGACATGGTATGGCTACACCTTC.

This clonotype occurred many times. Here the CDR3 DNA reads TGTGCCAGCAGCGCGGGACTGAACACTGAAGCTTTCTTT. Translation gives CASSAGLNTEAFF. The chain links TRBV3-1 to TRBJ1-1; D is possibly TRBD1 (5 bases). Germline-derived CDR1 and CDR2 are LGHDT and YNNKEL (reference sequence). The length of the CDR3 is 13 residues. The V gene lost 5 bases and the J gene lost 0 bases, with 7 bases spanning the gap.

This clonotype has at least ten counts. V gene TRBV28 combines with J gene TRBJ2-2; possible D gene TRBD1, 6 bases. V gave up 7 bases and J gave up 4 bases, with 19 bases separating them. The CDR3 is made up of 16 amino acids. Germline V CDR1 and CDR2: MDHEN, SYDVKM. The CDR3: CASILGGPTGTGELFF. The CDR3 coding sequence is TGTGCCAGCATCCTAGGGGGACCGACGGGCACCGGGGAGCTGTTTTTT.

This clonotype was recorded many times. The chain has TRBV28 and TRBJ2-7; 11 bases agree with TRBD2. The CDR3 runs to 17 residues. Germline CDR1 reads MDHEN; CDR2 reads SYDVKM. Trimming removed 4 bases from V and 0 bases from J; junction bases left unmatched: 8. CDR3 amino acids: CASSSESSGRTSYEQYF. DNA of the CDR3: TGTGCCAGCAGTTCCGAATCTAGCGGGAGGACCTCCTACGAGCAGTACTTC.

This clonotype was seen only once. J is TRBJ2-7 and V is TRBV29-1, with 7 bases matching TRBD1. The germline gives CDR1 SQVTM, CDR2 ANQGSEA. The trim removed 7 bases at V and 0 bases at J, leaving 9 bases unmatched. The CDR3 is made up of 14 amino acids. CDR3 protein: CSAGGAGGSYEQYF. In DNA, the CDR3 is TGCAGCGCCGGAGGTGCAGGGGGCTCCTACGAGCAGTACTTC.

Details on this clonotype: This sequence may be a read error, since a much larger clone differs from it by one base. The chain couples TRBV6-5 to TRBJ2-7; no reliable D call. Per germline, CDR1 MNHEY and CDR2 SVGAGI. The CDR3 extends over 15 amino acids. V dropped 5 bases and J dropped 1 base, with 15 bases sitting between them. The CDR3 DNA reads as TGTGCCAGCAGTCACTTGGGCCGAGCTTCCTACGAGCAGTACTTC. The encoded protein is CASSHLGRASYEQYF.

This clonotype was seen many times. The rearrangement links TRBV5-1 to TRBJ1-1, with a tentative D call TRBD1 (5 bases). The CDR3 has 16 amino acids. With 2 bases removed from V and 1 base from J, the gap between germline ends came to 15 bases. Germline V gene sequence: CDR1 SGHRS, CDR2 YFSETQ. The CDR3 region is CASSLRTMTENTEAFF. CDR3 bases: TGCGCCAGCAGCTTACGAACGATGACAGAGAACACTGAAGCTTTCTTT. The entire variable domain, with the rest obtained from reference TRBV5-1 and TRBJ1-1, is as follows: KAGVTQTPRYLIKTRGQQVTLSCSPISGHRSVSWYQQTPGQGLQFLFEYFSETQRNKGNFPGRFSGRQFSNSRSEMNVSTLELGDSALYLCASSLRTMTENTEAFFGQGTRLTVV.

The genes are TRBV29-1 and TRBJ2-7; 8 nucleotides agree with TRBD1. The CDR3 consists of 15 residues. Trimming at V came to 4 bases and at J to 2 bases, leaving 10 bases not matched to a gene. Germline CDR1 and CDR2: SQVTM and ANQGSEA. As DNA, the CDR3 is TGCAGCGTTGGAGTCCTAGCAGGGGGCACCTACGAGCAGTACTTC. Residues: CSVGVLAGGTYEQYF.